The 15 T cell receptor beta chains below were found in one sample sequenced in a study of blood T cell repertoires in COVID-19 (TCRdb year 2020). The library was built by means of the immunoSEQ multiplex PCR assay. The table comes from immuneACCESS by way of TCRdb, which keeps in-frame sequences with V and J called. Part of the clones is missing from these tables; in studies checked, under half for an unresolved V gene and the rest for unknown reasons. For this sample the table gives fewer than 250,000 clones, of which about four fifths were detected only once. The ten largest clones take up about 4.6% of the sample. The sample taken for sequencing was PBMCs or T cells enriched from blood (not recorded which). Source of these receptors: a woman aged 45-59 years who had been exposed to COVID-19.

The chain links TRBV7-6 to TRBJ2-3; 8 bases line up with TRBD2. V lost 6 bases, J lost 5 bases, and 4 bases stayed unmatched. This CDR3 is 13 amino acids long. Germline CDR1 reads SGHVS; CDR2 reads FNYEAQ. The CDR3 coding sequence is TGTGCCAGCAGTGGCCGGGAGGGAGATACGCAGTATTTT. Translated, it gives CASSGREGDTQYF.

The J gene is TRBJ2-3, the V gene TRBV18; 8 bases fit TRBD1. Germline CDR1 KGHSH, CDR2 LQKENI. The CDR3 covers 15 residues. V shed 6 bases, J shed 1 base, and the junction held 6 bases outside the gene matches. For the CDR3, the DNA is TGTGCCAGCTCCGGGCAACAGGGGGGCACAGATACGCAGTATTTT. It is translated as CASSGQQGGTDTQYF.

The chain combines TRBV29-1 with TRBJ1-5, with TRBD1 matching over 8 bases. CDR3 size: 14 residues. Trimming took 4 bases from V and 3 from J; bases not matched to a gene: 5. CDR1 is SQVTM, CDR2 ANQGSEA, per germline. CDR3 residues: CSVAGTGDNQPQHF. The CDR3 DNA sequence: TGCAGCGTTGCAGGGACAGGTGACAATCAGCCCCAGCATTTT.

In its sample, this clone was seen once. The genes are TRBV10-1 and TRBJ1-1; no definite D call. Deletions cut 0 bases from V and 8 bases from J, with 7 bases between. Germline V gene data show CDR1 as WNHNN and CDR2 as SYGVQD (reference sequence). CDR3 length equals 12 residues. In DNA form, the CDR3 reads TGCGCCAGCAGTGAGTCTGGGCAAGAAGCTTTCTTT. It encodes CASSESGQEAFF.

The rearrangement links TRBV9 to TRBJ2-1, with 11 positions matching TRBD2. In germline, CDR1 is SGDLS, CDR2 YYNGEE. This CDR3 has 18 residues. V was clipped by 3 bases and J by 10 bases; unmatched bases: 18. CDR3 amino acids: CASSGDGTSGLRGREQFF. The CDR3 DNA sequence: TGTGCCAGCAGCGGAGATGGGACTAGCGGCCTTCGCGGGCGAGAGCAGTTCTTC. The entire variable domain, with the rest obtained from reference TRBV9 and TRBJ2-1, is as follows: DSGVTQTPKHLITATGQRVTLRCSPRSGDLSVYWYQQSLDQGLQFLIQYYNGEERAKGNILERFSAQQFPDLHSELNLSSLELGDSALYFCASSGDGTSGLRGREQFFGPGTRLTVL.

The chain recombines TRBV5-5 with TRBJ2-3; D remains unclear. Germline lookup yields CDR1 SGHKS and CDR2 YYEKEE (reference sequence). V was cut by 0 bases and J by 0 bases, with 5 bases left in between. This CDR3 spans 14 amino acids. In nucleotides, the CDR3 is TGTGCCAGCAGCTTGGCCGGGAGCACAGATACGCAGTATTTT. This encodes CASSLAGSTDTQYF.

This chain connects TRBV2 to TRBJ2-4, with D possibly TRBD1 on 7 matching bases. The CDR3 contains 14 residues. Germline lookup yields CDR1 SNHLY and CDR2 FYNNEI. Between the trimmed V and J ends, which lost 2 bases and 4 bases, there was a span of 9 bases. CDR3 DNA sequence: TGTGCCAGCAGTGAACAGGGGGGAAAAAACATTCAGTACTTC. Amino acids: CASSEQGGKNIQYF.

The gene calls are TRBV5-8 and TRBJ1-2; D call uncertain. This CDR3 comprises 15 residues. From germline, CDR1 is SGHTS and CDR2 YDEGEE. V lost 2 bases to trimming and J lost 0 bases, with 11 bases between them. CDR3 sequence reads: CASSFYYPTNYGYTF. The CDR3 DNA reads TGTGCCAGCAGCTTCTACTATCCTACTAACTATGGCTACACCTTC.

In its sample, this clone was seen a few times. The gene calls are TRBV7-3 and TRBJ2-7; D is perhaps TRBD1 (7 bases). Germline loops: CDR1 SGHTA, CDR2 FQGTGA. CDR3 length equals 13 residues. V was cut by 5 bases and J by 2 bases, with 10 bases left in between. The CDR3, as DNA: TGTGCCAGCAGCCCAGGGGGGCCCTACGAGCAGTACTTC. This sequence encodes CASSPGGPYEQYF.

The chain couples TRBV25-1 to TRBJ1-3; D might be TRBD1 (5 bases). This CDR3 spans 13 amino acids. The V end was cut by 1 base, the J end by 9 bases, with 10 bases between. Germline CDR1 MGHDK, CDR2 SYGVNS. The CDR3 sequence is CASSESWGGTIYF. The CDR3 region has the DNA TGTGCCAGCAGTGAATCGTGGGGCGGCACCATATATTTT.

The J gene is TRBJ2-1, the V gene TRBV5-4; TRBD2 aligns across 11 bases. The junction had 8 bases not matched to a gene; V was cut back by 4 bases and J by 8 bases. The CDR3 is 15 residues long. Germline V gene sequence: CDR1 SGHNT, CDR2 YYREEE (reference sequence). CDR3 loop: CASSATSGGYDEQFF. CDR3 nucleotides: TGTGCCAGCAGCGCCACTAGCGGGGGATATGATGAGCAGTTCTTC.

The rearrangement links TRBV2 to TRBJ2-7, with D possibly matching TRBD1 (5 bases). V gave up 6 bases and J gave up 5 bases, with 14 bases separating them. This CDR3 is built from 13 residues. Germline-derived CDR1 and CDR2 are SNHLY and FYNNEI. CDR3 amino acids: CASSWTSPHEQYF. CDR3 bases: TGTGCCAGCAGCTGGACATCCCCCCACGAGCAGTACTTC.

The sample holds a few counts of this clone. CDR3 nucleotides: TGTGCCAGCAGTGAAGGACAGGTTAATTCTGGAAACACCATATATTTT. This sequence encodes CASSEGQVNSGNTIYF. The chain is built from TRBV6-1 and TRBJ1-3, with a tentative D call TRBD1 (6 bases). The germline V gene encodes CDR1 MNHNS and CDR2 SASEGT. V was pared by 1 base and J by 1 base, with 11 bases between. This CDR3 is 16 amino acids long.

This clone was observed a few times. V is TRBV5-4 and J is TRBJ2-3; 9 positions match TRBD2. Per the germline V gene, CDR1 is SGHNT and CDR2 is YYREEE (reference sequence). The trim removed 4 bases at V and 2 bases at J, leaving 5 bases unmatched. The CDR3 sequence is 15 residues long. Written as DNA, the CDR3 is TGTGCCAGCAGCCCTAGCGGGGACTACACAGATACGCAGTATTTT. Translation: CASSPSGDYTDTQYF.

The CDR3 region is CSARQGGNYGYTF. Written as DNA, the CDR3 is TGCAGCGCCCGACAGGGGGGGAACTATGGCTACACCTTC. This chain connects TRBV29-1 to TRBJ1-2; TRBD1 aligns across 9 bases. Germline assignment: CDR1 SQVTM and CDR2 ANQGSEA. This CDR3 region has 13 residues. Germline trimming cut 7 bases from V and 2 bases from J; bases unmatched to any gene: 5.